The 8 T cell receptor beta chains presented below share a single source sample, sequenced in a study of blood T cell repertoires in COVID-19. Using immunoSEQ multiplex PCR, the repertoire was profiled, and TCRdb retains in-frame clones only, with some absent. This sample has some 74,000 clones, with approximately 81% found just once. Input material: peripheral blood. These TCRs come from an elderly woman with active or convalescent COVID-19.

The chain carries TRBV24-1 and TRBJ2-5, with TRBD2 identical over 7 bases. CDR1 is KGHDR, CDR2 SFDVKD, per germline. Germline trimming cut 12 bases from V and 1 base from J; bases unmatched to any gene: 19. CDR3 length: 17 residues. CDR3 bases: TGTGCCCCAGGTGGGCAGGGTGTGAGGGAGGGCCAAGAGACCCAGTACTTC. It is translated as CAPGGQGVREGQETQYF.

The chain links TRBV6-6 to TRBJ1-1, with a possible D match to TRBD1 (5 bases). Trimming shortened V by 6 bases and J by 1 base, and 27 bases separated the two germline ends. The CDR3 spans 19 residues. Germline values: CDR1 MNHNY, CDR2 SVGAGI (reference sequence). CDR3 nucleotides: TGTGCCAGCAGCTCCCCCGCGGGGAGGGGAAATAGACAGAACACTGAAGCTTTCTTT. Its translation: CASSSPAGRGNRQNTEAFF.

The J gene is TRBJ1-5, the V gene TRBV7-3; the D is unclear. Between the trimmed V and J ends, which lost 2 bases and 3 bases, there was a span of 11 bases. The germline CDR1 and CDR2 sequences are SGHTA and FQGTGA. The CDR3 has 15 amino acids. In DNA form, the CDR3 reads TGTGCCAGCAGCTTACAGGAAAGGCCCAATCAGCCCCAGCATTTT. Protein sequence: CASSLQERPNQPQHF. Based on the CDR3 plus reference TRBV7-3 and TRBJ1-5, the full variable domain is GAGVSQTPSNKVTEKGKYVELRCDPISGHTALYWYRQSLGQGPEFLIYFQGTGAADDSGLPNDRFFAVRPEGSVSTLKIQRTERGDSAVYLCASSLQERPNQPQHFGDGTRLSIL.

In this sample, this clone turned up a few times. The gene calls are TRBV11-2 and TRBJ1-6; D is uncertain. Trimming left V 7 bases short and J 4 bases short, with 11 bases between. Germline CDR1 SGHAT, CDR2 FQNNGV. The CDR3 is 14 residues long. CDR3 sequence reads: CASTEQRYNSPLHF. The DNA for the CDR3 is TGTGCCAGCACCGAACAGAGATATAATTCACCCCTCCACTTT.

This chain connects TRBV11-3 to TRBJ2-5; D not resolved. Germline CDR1 is SGHNT and CDR2 is YENEEA. This CDR3 is 14 amino acids long. The V end lost 1 base, the J end lost 7 bases, and 13 bases lay between the germline ends. This CDR3 reads CASSLGHPPGTQYF. In DNA form, the CDR3 reads TGTGCCAGCAGCTTAGGCCACCCACCAGGGACCCAGTACTTC.

The chain couples TRBV5-6 to TRBJ1-5; maybe TRBD1 (6 bases). The CDR3 consists of 15 residues. CDR1 and CDR2 from the germline V gene are SGHDT and YYEEEE. V lost 4 bases to trimming and J lost 4 bases, with 15 bases between them. CDR3: CASSRRGGSNQPQHF. CDR3 DNA: TGTGCCAGCAGCCGCCGGGGGGGCTCAAATCAGCCCCAGCATTTT.

The rearrangement uses TRBV5-1 and TRBJ2-1; 8 positions agree with TRBD2. Germline CDR1 reads SGHRS; CDR2 reads YFSETQ. V lost 2 bases and J lost 8; bases outside the gene matches: 9. This CDR3 contains 15 residues. The CDR3 region is CASSFLRGGNDEQFF. In nucleotides, the CDR3 is TGCGCCAGCAGCTTCCTACGGGGGGGGAACGATGAGCAGTTCTTC.

The rearrangement joins TRBV6-5 to TRBJ1-4, with TRBD1 as a possible D gene (6 bases). CDR1 MNHEY and CDR2 SVGAGI come from the germline V gene. The V end was cut by 0 bases, the J end by 5 bases, with 10 bases between. This CDR3 comprises 15 residues. CDR3 in DNA: TGTGCCAGCAGTTACTCGGGACATACGAATGAAAAACTGTTTTTT. As protein: CASSYSGHTNEKLFF.